Listed below are T cell receptor beta chains from one sample, sequenced in a study of T-cell memory formation after mild COVID-19. TCRdb itself ran the 5' RACE reads through MiXCR, one entry per CDR3 protein. The sample carries roughly 190,000 distinct CDR3 sequences, about 17% recorded once. Sequenced material: PBMCs or a T cell subset sorted from them (not recorded which). These receptors were collected from an adult woman who had mild COVID-19 (a few samples of this study predate the infection). Cell type and time point are not known. CDR3s leave out the opening cysteine and the closing phenylalanine or tryptophan.

v_gene: TRBV29-1
j_gene: TRBJ1-3
len: 10
CDR3aa: SVPGAGNTIY

v_gene: TRBV20-1
j_gene: TRBJ2-1
len: 9
CDR3aa: SAQGANEQF

v_gene: TRBV7-2
j_gene: TRBJ2-7
len: 14
CDR3aa: ASSLNRGGRVYEQY

v_gene: TRBV20-1
j_gene: TRBJ2-3
len: 11
CDR3aa: SARVAGADTQY

v_gene: TRBV5-1
j_gene: TRBJ2-5
len: 13
CDR3aa: ASSSGLAAQETQY

v_gene: TRBV5-1
j_gene: TRBJ2-7
len: 15
CDR3aa: ASSSGLEGPRLHEQY

v_gene: TRBV5-1
j_gene: TRBJ2-7
len: 12
CDR3aa: ASSSGEDYYEQY

v_gene: TRBV29-1
j_gene: TRBJ2-7
len: 14
CDR3aa: SVEGPRGAVVDEQY

v_gene: TRBV5-5
j_gene: TRBJ2-5
len: 13
CDR3aa: ASDSILGGWETQY

v_gene: TRBV7-8
j_gene: TRBJ2-3
len: 12
CDR3aa: ASSFLAARDTQY

v_gene: TRBV5-8
j_gene: TRBJ1-2
len: 11
CDR3aa: ASSPDSRGGYT

v_gene: TRBV7-2
j_gene: TRBJ2-7
len: 9
CDR3aa: ASSAGDEQY

v_gene: TRBV5-4
j_gene: TRBJ1-1
len: 13
CDR3aa: ASSAGTALNTEAF

v_gene: TRBV2
j_gene: TRBJ2-7
len: 13
CDR3aa: ASSEGLTGIYEQY

v_gene: TRBV6-6
j_gene: TRBJ2-7
len: 12
CDR3aa: ASKRGLAGEEQY

v_gene: TRBV12-3/TRBV12-4
j_gene: TRBJ2-7
len: 12
CDR3aa: ASTPGRDPYEQY

v_gene: TRBV6-6
j_gene: TRBJ1-5
len: 12
CDR3aa: ASSSSASNQPQH

v_gene: TRBV24-1
j_gene: TRBJ1-5
len: 12
CDR3aa: ATSDSGEDQPQH

v_gene: TRBV6-5
j_gene: TRBJ2-6
len: 15
CDR3aa: ASTGSAYLSGANVLT

v_gene: TRBV5-5
j_gene: TRBJ2-3
len: 11
CDR3aa: ASTQGSTDTQY

v_gene: TRBV7-2
j_gene: TRBJ1-1
len: 12
CDR3aa: ASRTGRGSTEAF

v_gene: TRBV18
j_gene: TRBJ2-7
len: 14
CDR3aa: ASSPGLAGGTYEQY

v_gene: TRBV12-3/TRBV12-4
j_gene: TRBJ2-2
len: 12
CDR3aa: ASSLVPNTGELF

v_gene: TRBV2
j_gene: TRBJ1-5
len: 13
CDR3aa: ASSPTGISNQPQH

v_gene: TRBV29-1
j_gene: TRBJ1-4
len: 9
CDR3aa: SGSREGKLF

v_gene: TRBV7-2
j_gene: TRBJ1-3
len: 14
CDR3aa: ASSLAGLHSGNTIY

v_gene: TRBV4-1
j_gene: TRBJ2-7
len: 13
CDR3aa: ASSPGQGPSYEQY

v_gene: TRBV2
j_gene: TRBJ2-1
len: 12
CDR3aa: ASRRHQFYNEQF

v_gene: TRBV5-1
j_gene: TRBJ1-2
len: 13
CDR3aa: ASSIGTGPIYGYT

v_gene: TRBV29-1
j_gene: TRBJ2-1
len: 10
CDR3aa: SAGTSYNEQF

v_gene: TRBV13
j_gene: TRBJ1-1
len: 15
CDR3aa: ASSPRVWGGGNTEAF

v_gene: TRBV4-1
j_gene: TRBJ1-5
len: 16
CDR3aa: ASSRFLTGTVNDQPQH

v_gene: TRBV19
j_gene: TRBJ1-1
len: 14
CDR3aa: ASRGPRTTPNTEAF

v_gene: TRBV20-1
j_gene: TRBJ2-1
len: 11
CDR3aa: SAPAGIYNEQF

v_gene: TRBV2
j_gene: TRBJ2-3
len: 12
CDR3aa: ASSVGGGQDTQY

v_gene: TRBV7-2
j_gene: TRBJ1-1
len: 9
CDR3aa: ASSQYTEAF

v_gene: TRBV5-4
j_gene: TRBJ2-2
len: 15
CDR3aa: ASSPGLAGGNTGELF

v_gene: TRBV30
j_gene: TRBJ2-7
len: 10
CDR3aa: AARDFPYEQY